The clone carrying this TCR beta chain was picked up a small number of times. What it binds is unknown. The primer mix had 60 Vbeta and 13 Jbeta primers. The repertoire was sequenced with immunoSEQ multiplex PCR; TCRdb's copy has only in-frame clones and lacks some. This sample carries a few hundred thousand clones, about 80% of them seen once, and the ten largest clones take more than 0.3%. This entry belongs to a study of cytomegalovirus exposure and HLA in healthy donors. General observations from the study: Presence/absence analyses assumed roughly uniform sequencing depth across donors. Later on, an analysis showed TCR association rates differing by HLA locus, with DRB1 the most and HLA-C the fewest. Within an earlier analysis, most TCR beta V segments proved productive either about 90% or about 30% of the time. The analysis excluded some indistinguishable V segments, including TRBV6-2 and TRBV6-3.

Germline loops: CDR1 SQVTM, CDR2 ANQGSEA. There are 13 residues in the CDR3. The V and J ends lost 8 bases and 4 bases, in that order; junction bases with no gene match: 6. The TCR sequence derives from a girl aged 2 to 9 in good health and CMV-seronegative. The chain employs TRBV29-1 and TRBJ2-1; 9 nucleotides align to TRBD2. The specimen sequenced was PBMCs. The chain's CDR3 is CSSLAGIYNEQFF. The CDR3 DNA reads as TGCAGCTCCCTAGCGGGAATTTACAATGAGCAGTTCTTC.